This T cell receptor beta chain appears in the sequencing data of a study of identical twins. Template switching added a universal primer site, and cDNA bore unique molecular identifiers. TCRdb used MiXCR to reprocess the 5' RACE reads, holding one entry per CDR3 protein. The table includes about 810,000 distinct CDR3 sequences, 9% to 15% detected once. CDR1 and CDR2 from the germline V gene are LGHDT and YNNKEL (reference sequence). The CDR3 is made up of 13 amino acids. Trimming removed 1 base at V and 14 bases at J, with 15 bases between. Points from the study as a whole: The study found weaker excess twin sharing in beta out-of-frame sequences.

This clonotype turned up a few times. Antigen: not known. These records were also assigned to another study, of yellow fever vaccine responses in identical twins.

What was sequenced was PBMCs. The chain joins TRBV3-1 to TRBJ2-1; perhaps D is TRBD1 or TRBD2 (5 bases each). This sequence originates from a woman in her late teens or twenties in good health. The CDR3 DNA reads TGTGCCAGCAGCCAAGGGGGCGAGCGGAGGAAGTTCTTC. Protein product: CASSQGGERRKFF.